This T cell receptor (beta chain) was identified in a study of T cells in Graves' hyperthyroidism and ophthalmopathy. RNA transcripts yielded amplified TCR beta CDR3 regions. An initial round of RT-PCR targeting the TCR CDR3 relied on the HTBI primer set. Each CDR3 protein is one row after TCRdb ran MiXCR on the multiplex PCR reads. The sample lists fewer than 900,000 distinct CDR3 sequences, around 15% occurring once. Exclusion of patients followed from uncontrolled infection, other autoimmune disease, pregnancy or lactation. The CDR3 is made up of 13 amino acids. The V end was cut by 0 bases, the J end by 11 bases, with 11 bases between. Germline CDR1 reads LGHNA; CDR2 reads YNFKEQ.

This chain joins TRBV4-2 and TRBJ1-3, with unresolved D. The sequenced sample was blood. This receptor was taken from a man younger than 30 with Graves' hyperthyroidism. CDR3 nucleotides: TGTGCCAGCAGCCAAGATTTCGACGAAGCCATATATTTT. Its protein is CASSQDFDEAIYF.